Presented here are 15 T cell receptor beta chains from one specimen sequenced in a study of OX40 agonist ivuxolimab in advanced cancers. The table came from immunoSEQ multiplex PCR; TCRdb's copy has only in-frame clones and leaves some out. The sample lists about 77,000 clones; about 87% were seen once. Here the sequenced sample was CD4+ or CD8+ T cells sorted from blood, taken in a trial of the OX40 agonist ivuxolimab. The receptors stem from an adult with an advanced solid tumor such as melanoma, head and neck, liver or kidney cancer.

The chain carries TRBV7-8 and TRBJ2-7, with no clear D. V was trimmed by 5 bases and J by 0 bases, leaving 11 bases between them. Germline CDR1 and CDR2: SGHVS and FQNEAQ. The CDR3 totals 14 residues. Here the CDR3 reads CASSEQIPSYEQYF. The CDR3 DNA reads TGTGCCAGCAGCGAACAGATTCCCTCCTACGAGCAGTACTTC. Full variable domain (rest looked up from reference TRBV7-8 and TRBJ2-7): GAGVSQSPRYKVAKRGQDVALRCDPISGHVSLFWYQQALGQGPEFLTYFQNEAQLDKSGLPSDRFFAERPEGSVSTLKIQRTQQEDSAVYLCASSEQIPSYEQYFGPGTRLTVT.

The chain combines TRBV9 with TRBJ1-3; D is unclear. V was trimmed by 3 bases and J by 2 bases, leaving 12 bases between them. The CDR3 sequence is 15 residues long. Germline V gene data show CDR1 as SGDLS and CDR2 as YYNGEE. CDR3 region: CASSGAGLAGNTIYF. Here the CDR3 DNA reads TGTGCCAGCAGCGGCGCGGGCTTGGCTGGAAACACCATATATTTT. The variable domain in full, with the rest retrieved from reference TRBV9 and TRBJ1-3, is DSGVTQTPKHLITATGQRVTLRCSPRSGDLSVYWYQQSLDQGLQFLIQYYNGEERAKGNILERFSAQQFPDLHSELNLSSLELGDSALYFCASSGAGLAGNTIYFGEGSWLTVV.

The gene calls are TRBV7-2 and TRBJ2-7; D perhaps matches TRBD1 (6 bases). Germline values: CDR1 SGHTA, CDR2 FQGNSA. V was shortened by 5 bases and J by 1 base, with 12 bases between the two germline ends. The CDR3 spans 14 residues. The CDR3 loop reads CASSQLQGSYEQYF. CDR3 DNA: TGTGCCAGCAGCCAACTGCAGGGGTCCTACGAGCAGTACTTC.

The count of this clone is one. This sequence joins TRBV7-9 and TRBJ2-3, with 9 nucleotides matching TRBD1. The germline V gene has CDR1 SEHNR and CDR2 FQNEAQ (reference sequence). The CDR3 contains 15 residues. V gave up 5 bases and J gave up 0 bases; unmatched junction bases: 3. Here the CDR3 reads CASSLGTGSTDTQYF. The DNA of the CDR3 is TGTGCCAGCAGCCTTGGGACAGGGAGCACAGATACGCAGTATTTT.

The CDR3 reads CASGLVPLGGNEQFF. The CDR3 nucleotides read TGTGCTAGTGGTTTGGTACCTCTTGGGGGGAATGAGCAGTTCTTC. This chain links TRBV12-5 with TRBJ2-1, with D perhaps matching TRBD2 (6 bases). Trimming removed 0 bases from V and 7 bases from J, with 13 bases in between. The CDR3 has 15 residues. Germline V gene data show CDR1 as LGHNT and CDR2 as FRNRAP.

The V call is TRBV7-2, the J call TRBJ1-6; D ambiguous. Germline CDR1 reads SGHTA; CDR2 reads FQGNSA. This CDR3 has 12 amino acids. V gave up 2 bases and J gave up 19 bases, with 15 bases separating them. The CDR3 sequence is CASSLSGRALHF. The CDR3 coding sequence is TGTGCCAGCAGCTTATCGGGAAGAGCACTTCACTTT.

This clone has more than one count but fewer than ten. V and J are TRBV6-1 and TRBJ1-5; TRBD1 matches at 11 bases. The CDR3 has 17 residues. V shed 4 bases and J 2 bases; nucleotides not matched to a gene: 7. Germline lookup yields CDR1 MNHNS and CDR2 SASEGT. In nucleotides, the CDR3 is TGTGCCAGCAGTGGATATGGACAGGGGGCTGGCAATCAGCCCCAGCATTTT. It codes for CASSGYGQGAGNQPQHF.

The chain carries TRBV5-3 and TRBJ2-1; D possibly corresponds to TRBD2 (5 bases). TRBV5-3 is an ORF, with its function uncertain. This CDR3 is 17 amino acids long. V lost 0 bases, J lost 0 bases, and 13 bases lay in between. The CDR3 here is CARSLDGIRSSYNEQFF. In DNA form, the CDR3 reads TGTGCCAGAAGCTTGGACGGGATCCGGAGCTCCTACAATGAGCAGTTCTTC.

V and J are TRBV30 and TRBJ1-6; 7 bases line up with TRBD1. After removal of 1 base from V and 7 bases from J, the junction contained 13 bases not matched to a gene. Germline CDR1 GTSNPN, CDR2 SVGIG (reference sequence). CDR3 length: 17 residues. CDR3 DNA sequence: TGTGCCTGGAGTGCCTTCCTAGGGGGCCTCGCGAATTCACCCCTCCACTTT. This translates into CAWSAFLGGLANSPLHF.

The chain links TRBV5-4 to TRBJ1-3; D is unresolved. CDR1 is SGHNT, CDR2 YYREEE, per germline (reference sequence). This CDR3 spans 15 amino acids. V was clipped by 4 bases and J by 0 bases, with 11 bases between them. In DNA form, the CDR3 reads TGTGCCAGCAGCGGCAGGAGTCGCTCTGGAAACACCATATATTTT. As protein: CASSGRSRSGNTIYF.

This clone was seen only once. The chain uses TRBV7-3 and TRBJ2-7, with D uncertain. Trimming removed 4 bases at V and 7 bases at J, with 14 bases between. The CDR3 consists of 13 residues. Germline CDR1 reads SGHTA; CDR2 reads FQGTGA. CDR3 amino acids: CASSSTVIKEQYF. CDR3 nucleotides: TGTGCCAGCAGCTCGACTGTTATCAAGGAGCAGTACTTC. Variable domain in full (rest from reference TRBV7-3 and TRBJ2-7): GAGVSQTPSNKVTEKGKYVELRCDPISGHTALYWYRQSLGQGPEFLIYFQGTGAADDSGLPNDRFFAVRPEGSVSTLKIQRTERGDSAVYLCASSSTVIKEQYFGPGTRLTVT.

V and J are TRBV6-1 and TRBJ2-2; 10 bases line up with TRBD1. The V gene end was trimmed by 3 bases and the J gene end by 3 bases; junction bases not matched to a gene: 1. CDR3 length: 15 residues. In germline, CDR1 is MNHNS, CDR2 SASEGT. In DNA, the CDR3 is TGTGCCAGCAGTGACGGACAGGGGGACACCGGGGAGCTGTTTTTT. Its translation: CASSDGQGDTGELFF.

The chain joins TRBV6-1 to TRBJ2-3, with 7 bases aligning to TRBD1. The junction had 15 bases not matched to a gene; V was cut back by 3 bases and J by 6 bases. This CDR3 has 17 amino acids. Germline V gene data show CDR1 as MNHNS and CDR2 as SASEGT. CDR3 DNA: TGTGCCAGCAGTGAGGGTTGGCAGGGGGTGAGGGGGGATACGCAGTATTTT. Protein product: CASSEGWQGVRGDTQYF.

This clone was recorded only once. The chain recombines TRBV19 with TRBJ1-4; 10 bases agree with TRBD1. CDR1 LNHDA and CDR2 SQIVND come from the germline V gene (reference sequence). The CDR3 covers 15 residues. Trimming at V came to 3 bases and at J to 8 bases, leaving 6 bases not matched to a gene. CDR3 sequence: CASSITGTGEEKLFF. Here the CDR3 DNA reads TGTGCCAGTAGTATCACCGGGACAGGGGAAGAAAAACTGTTTTTT.

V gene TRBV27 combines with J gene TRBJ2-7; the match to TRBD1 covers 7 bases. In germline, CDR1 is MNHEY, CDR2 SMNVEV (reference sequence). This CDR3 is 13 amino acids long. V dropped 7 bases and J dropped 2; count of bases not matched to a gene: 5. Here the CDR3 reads CASMRQGAYEQYF. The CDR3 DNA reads TGTGCCAGCATGCGGCAGGGGGCCTACGAGCAGTACTTC.